These T cell receptor beta chains were read from a single sample in a study of T cell repertoires in cytomegalovirus infection. TCRdb used MiXCR to reprocess the reads, holding one entry per CDR3 protein. The table lists approximately 1,000,000 distinct CDR3 sequences, around 32% of them singletons. These receptors are not linked to any known antigen. This material consisted of cultured CD8+ T cells from PBMCs, taken from culture after CMV antigen stimulation. These receptors were obtained from a human donor in good health (CMV status not recorded). Some clones in this sample may be carry-over from other donors' samples. The CDR3 runs from the conserved cysteine through the conserved F or W. The D gene is left open where the match is weak. Size tells how often a clone was seen (once, few, many) or the class of an expanded clone, and some rows leave it out.

v_call	clone_size	j_call	cdr3_length	d_call	cdr3_aa	cdr3_nt
TRBV12-3/TRBV12-4	NA	TRBJ2-1	13	NA	CASSPRGPNEQFF	TGTGCCAGCAGTCCCCGGGGGCCCAATGAGCAGTTCTTC
TRBV12-3/TRBV12-4	NA	TRBJ2-5	13	NA	CASSSTSQETQYF	TGTGCCAGCAGCAGCACTAGTCAGGAGACCCAGTACTTC
TRBV7-8	few	TRBJ2-1	19	TRBD2	CASSLVPTRGGWAYNEQFF	TGTGCCAGCAGCTTAGTTCCAACTCGCGGGGGGTGGGCCTACAATGAGCAGTTCTTC
TRBV12-5	few	TRBJ1-3	17	NA	CASGFQGGEGSGNTIYF	TGTGCTAGTGGTTTCCAAGGGGGGGAGGGATCTGGAAACACCATATATTTT
TRBV7-6	many	TRBJ1-1	12	NA	CASSLGGVEAFF	TGTGCCAGCAGCTTGGGGGGGGTTGAAGCTTTCTTT
TRBV6-5	NA	TRBJ2-1	16	TRBD2	CASSPFSGGASNEQFF	TGTGCCAGCAGCCCTTTTAGCGGGGGGGCGTCCAATGAGCAGTTCTTC
TRBV7-2	many	TRBJ2-1	15	NA	CASSLGLSLRVEQFF	TGTGCCAGCAGCCTCGGACTCTCCCTCCGGGTTGAGCAGTTCTTC
TRBV7-2	many	TRBJ1-2	17	NA	CASSLGYREHHKDGYTF	TGTGCCAGCAGCTTAGGGTACAGGGAACATCATAAGGATGGCTACACCTTC
TRBV27	few	TRBJ2-7	14	NA	CASSSTEKTYEQYF	TGTGCCAGCAGTTCGACAGAAAAGACCTACGAGCAGTACTTC
TRBV20-1	few	TRBJ2-1	19	NA	CSANSIQDQKTGTYNEQFF	TGCAGTGCCAATAGTATTCAGGACCAAAAGACAGGCACCTACAATGAGCAGTTCTTC
TRBV6-5	few	TRBJ2-2	15	NA	CASSSAWAGTGELFF	TGTGCCAGCAGTTCCGCCTGGGCGGGCACCGGGGAGCTGTTTTTT
TRBV6-2/TRBV6-3	few	TRBJ2-5	17	TRBD2	CASAVGVAGGPQETQYF	TGTGCCTCAGCAGTTGGGGTAGCGGGGGGGCCTCAAGAGACCCAGTACTTC
TRBV7-6	many	TRBJ1-2	16	NA	CASSPASNPEGGGYTF	TGTGCCAGCAGCCCCGCCAGCAACCCGGAAGGGGGTGGCTACACCTTC
TRBV7-2	few	TRBJ2-4	16	NA	CASSFQGSLAKNIQYF	TGTGCCAGCAGTTTCCAGGGGAGCCTAGCCAAAAACATTCAGTACTTC
TRBV7-9	few	TRBJ2-2	15	TRBD1	CASSGTGPRTGELFF	TGTGCCAGCAGCGGGACAGGGCCACGAACCGGGGAGCTGTTTTTT
TRBV7-8	many	TRBJ2-3	15	TRBD2	CASSPSSGVTDTQYF	TGTGCCAGCAGCCCCAGTAGCGGGGTCACAGATACGCAGTATTTT
TRBV27	NA	TRBJ2-3	14	NA	CASSPTGQRNTQYF	TGTGCCAGCAGTCCGACAGGCCAGCGGAATACGCAGTATTTT
TRBV6-8	NA	TRBJ2-4	12	NA	CASLDGKNIQYF	TGTGCCAGCTTGGACGGAAAAAACATTCAGTACTTC
TRBV7-9	few	TRBJ1-6	15	TRBD1	CASSLGTGLISPLHF	TGTGCCAGCAGCTTAGGGACAGGACTCATTTCACCCCTCCACTTT
TRBV7-8	many	TRBJ2-7	14	TRBD1	CASSIRTGTYEQYF	TGTGCCAGCAGCATCCGGACAGGTACCTACGAGCAGTACTTC
TRBV5-6	NA	TRBJ2-7	17	NA	CASSLGGASGLTYEQYF	TGTGCCAGCAGCTTGGGGGGGGCTAGCGGATTAACCTACGAGCAGTACTTC
TRBV6-5	NA	TRBJ1-3	13	NA	CASSPTRVGAIYF	TGTGCCAGCAGCCCCACCAGGGTGGGGGCCATATATTTT
TRBV19	many	TRBJ2-7	15	NA	CASSERLTGIDEQYF	TGTGCCAGTAGTGAACGTTTGACGGGCATCGACGAGCAGTACTTC